This TCR beta chain was sequenced during a study of blood T cell repertoires in COVID-19 (dated by TCRdb to about 2020). A note on the overall study: The collaborator samples originated in the United States, Italy and Spain and spanned the acute and convalescent phases of COVID-19. The prospective study material was composed of cDNA or gDNA derived from T cells, B-cell-depleted T cells, or PBMCs. Deeply sampled blood TCRbeta repertoires from subjects exposed to, actively infected with, or recovered from COVID-19 were included in the dataset. The repertoires were released in a freely available public database intended as a resource for research on the immune response to SARS-CoV-2. Samples came from the ongoing ImmuneRACE study (first 160 participants) plus 1,254 subjects from 6 global collaborators. Sample metadata almost always included a de-identified subject ID, COVID-19 status, age in years and sex. HLA class I and class II types, where available, came from metadata supplied by the sample provider rather than from assay-based typing. General conclusions and limits of the study: The quantity of clinical and demographic metadata differed by source and by participant and was supplied without curation.

About this clone itself: Its binding antigen is unknown. No qualities accompany the bases; no much larger clone lies one base away.

Based on the germline V gene, the CDR1 and CDR2 sequences are LGHNA and YNFKEQ. The CDR3 runs 17 residues from the cysteine to the phenylalanine. The only DNA kept is the CDR3, 51 bases in frame from the first base. V is pruned by 4 bases and J by 8 bases, leaving 10 bases of the junction without a gene match. In Seattle, one collaborating source enrolled patients while the infection was active and tracked those patients longitudinally over the course of disease. Whole blood was collected in K2EDTA tubes by collaborating institutions according to the institutions' own protocols. For TCRbeta analysis, collaborators shipped samples in one of three forms: frozen whole blood, isolated PBMCs, or DNA extracted from either of those sample types. The immunoSEQ Assay, a bias-controlled multiplex PCR, was used to amplify TCRbeta CDR3 regions from genomic DNA. Per the source publication's procedure: Nucleated cell counts per sample were estimated from amplification of reference gene primers within the assay. To quantify the absolute abundance of each unique TCRbeta CDR3 rearrangement, sequence reads were collapsed and filtered. For each sample, productive Simpson clonality was calculated as the square root of Simpson's diversity index over productive rearrangements. TCRdb mirrors the immuneACCESS table, restricted to in-frame sequences. Some clones are absent from its copies; in checked studies, under half trace to an unresolved V gene, and the reason for the others is unknown. That table supplies the V and J calls and clone size; D and trimming were determined from the DNA. In all, the sample holds around 210,000 clones, and around nine tenths of those were seen once. 15% to 20% of the sample is in the top ten clones.

The clonotype comes from a man aged 45 to 65 with COVID-19, enrolled during active disease. Sequencing was performed on peripheral blood. Recombination linked TRBV4-2 to TRBJ2-1; 14 bases in the middle match TRBD2. The sequenced DNA: TGTGCCAGCAGCCCCGGGACTAGCGGGGGCAGGTGGGATGAGCAGTTCTTC. It is translated as CASSPGTSGGRWDEQFF.